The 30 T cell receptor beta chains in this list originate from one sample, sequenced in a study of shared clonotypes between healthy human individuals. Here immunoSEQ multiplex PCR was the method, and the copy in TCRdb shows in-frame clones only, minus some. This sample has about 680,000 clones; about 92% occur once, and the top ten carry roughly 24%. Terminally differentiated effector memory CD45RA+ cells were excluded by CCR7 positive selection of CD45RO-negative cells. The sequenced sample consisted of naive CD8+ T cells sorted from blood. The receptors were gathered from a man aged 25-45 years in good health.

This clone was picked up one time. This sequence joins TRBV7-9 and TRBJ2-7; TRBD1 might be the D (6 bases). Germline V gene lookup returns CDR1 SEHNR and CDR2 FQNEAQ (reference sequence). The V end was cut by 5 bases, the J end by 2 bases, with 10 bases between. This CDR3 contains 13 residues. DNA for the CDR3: TGTGCCAGCAGCATCAGGGGCCCCTACGAGCAGTACTTC. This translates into CASSIRGPYEQYF.

For the CDR3, the DNA is TGCAGCGTTGCGGGGACCCCGAGCGGGAGTTACAATGAGCAGTTCTTC. It yields the protein CSVAGTPSGSYNEQFF. The chain links TRBV29-1 to TRBJ2-1; 8 bases are a match to TRBD2. Germline CDR1 is SQVTM and CDR2 is ANQGSEA. The CDR3 is 16 residues long. With 4 bases clipped from V and 4 bases from J, the junction kept 12 bases outside the gene matches.

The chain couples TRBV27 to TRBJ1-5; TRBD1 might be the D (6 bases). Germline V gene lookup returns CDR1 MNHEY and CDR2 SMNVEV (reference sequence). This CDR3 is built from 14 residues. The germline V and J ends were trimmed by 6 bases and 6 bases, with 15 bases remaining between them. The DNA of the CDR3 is TGTGCCAGCAGCTTAAGGACAGACAGTCAGCCCCAGCATTTT. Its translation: CASSLRTDSQPQHF.

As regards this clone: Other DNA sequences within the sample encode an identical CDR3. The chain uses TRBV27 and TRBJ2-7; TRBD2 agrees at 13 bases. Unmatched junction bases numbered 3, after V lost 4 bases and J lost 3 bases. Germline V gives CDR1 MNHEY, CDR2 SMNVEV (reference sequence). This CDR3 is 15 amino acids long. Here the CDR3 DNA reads TGTGCCAGCAGTTCGGGACTAGCGGGATTCTACGAGCAGTACTTC. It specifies CASSSGLAGFYEQYF.

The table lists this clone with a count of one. The DNA for the CDR3 is TGTGCCAGTAGCCCGGGACAGGGTTTTGTAACAGATACGCAGTATTTT. This codes for CASSPGQGFVTDTQYF. The chain employs TRBV19 and TRBJ2-3, with 9 bases that match TRBD1. V dropped 6 bases and J dropped 3; count of bases not matched to a gene: 10. Germline values: CDR1 LNHDA, CDR2 SQIVND (reference sequence). CDR3 length equals 16 residues.

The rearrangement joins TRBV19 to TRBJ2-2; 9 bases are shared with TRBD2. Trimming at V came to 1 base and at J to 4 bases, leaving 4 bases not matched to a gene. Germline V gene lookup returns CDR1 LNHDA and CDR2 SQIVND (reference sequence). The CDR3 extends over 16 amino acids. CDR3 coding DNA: TGTGCCAGTAGTATAGTAATAGCGGGAGCCACCGGGGAGCTGTTTTTT. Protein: CASSIVIAGATGELFF.

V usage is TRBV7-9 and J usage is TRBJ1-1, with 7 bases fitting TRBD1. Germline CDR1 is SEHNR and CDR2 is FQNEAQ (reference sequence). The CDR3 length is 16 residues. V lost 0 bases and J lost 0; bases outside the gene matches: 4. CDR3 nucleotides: TGTGCCAGCAGCTTAGCTTCCACAGGGGTGAACACTGAAGCTTTCTTT. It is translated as CASSLASTGVNTEAFF.

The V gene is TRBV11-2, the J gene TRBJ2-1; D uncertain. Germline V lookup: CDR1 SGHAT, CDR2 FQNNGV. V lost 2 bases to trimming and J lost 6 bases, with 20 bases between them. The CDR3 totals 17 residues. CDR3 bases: TGTGCCAGCAGCTTAAAAATTTTCCGAAGCTTCCCCAATGAGCAGTTCTTC. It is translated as CASSLKIFRSFPNEQFF.

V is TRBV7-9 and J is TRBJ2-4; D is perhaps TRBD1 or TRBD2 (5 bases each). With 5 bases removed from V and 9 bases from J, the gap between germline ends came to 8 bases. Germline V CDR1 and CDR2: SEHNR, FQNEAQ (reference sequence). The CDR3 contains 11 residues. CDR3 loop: CASSKRGIQYF. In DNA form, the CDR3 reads TGTGCCAGCAGCAAGAGGGGCATTCAGTACTTC.

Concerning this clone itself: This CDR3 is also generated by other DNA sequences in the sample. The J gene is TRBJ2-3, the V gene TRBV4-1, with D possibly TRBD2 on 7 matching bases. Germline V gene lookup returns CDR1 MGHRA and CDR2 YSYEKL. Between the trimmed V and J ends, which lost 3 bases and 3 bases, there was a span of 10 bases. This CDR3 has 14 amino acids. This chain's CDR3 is CASSQEGGTDTQYF. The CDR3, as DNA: TGCGCCAGCAGCCAGGAGGGGGGGACAGATACGCAGTATTTT.

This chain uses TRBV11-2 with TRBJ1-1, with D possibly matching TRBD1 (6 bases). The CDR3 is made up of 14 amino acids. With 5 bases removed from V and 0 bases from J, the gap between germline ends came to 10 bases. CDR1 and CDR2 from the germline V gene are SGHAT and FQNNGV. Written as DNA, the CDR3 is TGTGCCAGCAGCCCGGACAGTTTGAACACTGAAGCTTTCTTT. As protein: CASSPDSLNTEAFF.

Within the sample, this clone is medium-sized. The chain's CDR3 is CASSDGTSGSEQFF. As DNA, the CDR3 is TGTGCCAGCAGTGACGGGACTAGCGGGAGTGAGCAGTTCTTC. The chain has TRBV6-4 and TRBJ2-1; 14 bases align to TRBD2. Germline values: CDR1 MRHNA, CDR2 SNTAGT. V shed 2 bases and J 9 bases; nucleotides not matched to a gene: 0. The CDR3 spans 14 residues.

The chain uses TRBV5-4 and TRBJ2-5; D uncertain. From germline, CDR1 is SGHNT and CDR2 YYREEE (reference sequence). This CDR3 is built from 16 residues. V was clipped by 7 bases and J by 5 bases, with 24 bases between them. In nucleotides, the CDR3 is TGTGCCAGCTCGTCTTCCGGTCGGAGCCCGCGGGAGACCCAGTACTTC. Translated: CASSSSGRSPRETQYF.

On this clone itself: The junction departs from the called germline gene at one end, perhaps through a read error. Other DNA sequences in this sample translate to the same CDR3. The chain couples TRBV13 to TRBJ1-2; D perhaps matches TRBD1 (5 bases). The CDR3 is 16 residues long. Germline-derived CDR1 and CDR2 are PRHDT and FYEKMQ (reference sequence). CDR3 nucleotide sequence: TGTGCCAGCAGCCACAGGTTATTTGAGGCTAATTATGGCTACACCTTC. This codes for CASSHRLFEANYGYTF.

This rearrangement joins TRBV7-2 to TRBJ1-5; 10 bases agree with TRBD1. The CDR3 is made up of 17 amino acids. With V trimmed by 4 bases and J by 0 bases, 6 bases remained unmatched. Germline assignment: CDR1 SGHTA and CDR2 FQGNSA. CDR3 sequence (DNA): TGTGCCAGCAGCTACCTAGGACAGGGGGATAGCAATCAGCCCCAGCATTTT. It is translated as CASSYLGQGDSNQPQHF.

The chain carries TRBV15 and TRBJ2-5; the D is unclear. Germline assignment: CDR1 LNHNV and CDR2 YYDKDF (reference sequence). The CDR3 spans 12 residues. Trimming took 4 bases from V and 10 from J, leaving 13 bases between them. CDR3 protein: CATSNIDRLQYF. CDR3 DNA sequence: TGTGCCACCAGCAATATCGACCGCCTCCAGTACTTC.

CDR3 DNA: TGTGCCAGCAGCTATCTCCAGGGGTCATTTAATGAAAAACTGTTTTTT. Its translation: CASSYLQGSFNEKLFF. The chain recombines TRBV7-9 with TRBJ1-4; D is perhaps TRBD1 (6 bases). Trimming left V 4 bases short and J 4 bases short, with 16 bases between. The germline CDR1 and CDR2 sequences are SEHNR and FQNEAQ (reference sequence). CDR3 size: 16 residues.

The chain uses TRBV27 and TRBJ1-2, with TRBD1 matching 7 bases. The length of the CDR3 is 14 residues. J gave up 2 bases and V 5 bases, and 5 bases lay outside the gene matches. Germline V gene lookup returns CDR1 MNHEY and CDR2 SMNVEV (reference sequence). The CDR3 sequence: CASSEGQINYGYTF. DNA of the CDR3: TGTGCCAGCAGTGAGGGACAGATCAACTATGGCTACACCTTC.

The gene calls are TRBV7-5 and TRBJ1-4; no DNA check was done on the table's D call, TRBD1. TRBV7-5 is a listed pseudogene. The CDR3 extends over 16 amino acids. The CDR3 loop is CVRSSFQQGVSEKLFF. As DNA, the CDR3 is TGTGTCAGAAGCTCTTTCCAACAGGGGGTAAGTGAAAAACTGTTTTTT.

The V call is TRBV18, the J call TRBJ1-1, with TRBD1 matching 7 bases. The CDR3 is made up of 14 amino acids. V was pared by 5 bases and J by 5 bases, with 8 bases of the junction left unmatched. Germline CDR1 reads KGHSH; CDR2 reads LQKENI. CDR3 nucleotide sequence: TGTGCCAGCTCAACCGACAGGGCGATTACTGAAGCTTTCTTT. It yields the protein CASSTDRAITEAFF.

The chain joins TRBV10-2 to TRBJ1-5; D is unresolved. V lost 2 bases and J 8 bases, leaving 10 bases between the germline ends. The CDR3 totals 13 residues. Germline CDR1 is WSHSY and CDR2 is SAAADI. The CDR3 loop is CASSEVFGEPQHF. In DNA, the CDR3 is TGCGCCAGCAGTGAGGTATTTGGCGAGCCCCAGCATTTT.

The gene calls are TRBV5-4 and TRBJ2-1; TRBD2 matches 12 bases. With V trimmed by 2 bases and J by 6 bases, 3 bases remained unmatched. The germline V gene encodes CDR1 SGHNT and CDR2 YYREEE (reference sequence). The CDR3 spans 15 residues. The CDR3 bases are TGTGCCAGCAGCTTCGGGACTAGCGGGCCCAATGAGCAGTTCTTC. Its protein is CASSFGTSGPNEQFF.

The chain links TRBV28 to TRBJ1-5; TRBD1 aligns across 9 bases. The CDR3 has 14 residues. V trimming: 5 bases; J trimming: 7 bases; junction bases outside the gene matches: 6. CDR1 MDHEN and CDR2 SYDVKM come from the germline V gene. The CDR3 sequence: CASSPDRGWQPQHF. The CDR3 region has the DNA TGTGCCAGCAGTCCGGACAGGGGTTGGCAGCCCCAGCATTTT.

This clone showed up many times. The CDR3 region has the DNA TGTGCCAGCAGAGAGGGACAGGGAGGGCGGGAGCAGTTCTTC. Protein sequence: CASREGQGGREQFF. The chain joins TRBV6-1 to TRBJ2-1, with 9 bases that match TRBD1. The CDR3 contains 14 residues. Trimming at V came to 6 bases and at J to 10 bases, leaving 10 bases not matched to a gene. CDR1 is MNHNS and CDR2 is SASEGT in the germline V gene.

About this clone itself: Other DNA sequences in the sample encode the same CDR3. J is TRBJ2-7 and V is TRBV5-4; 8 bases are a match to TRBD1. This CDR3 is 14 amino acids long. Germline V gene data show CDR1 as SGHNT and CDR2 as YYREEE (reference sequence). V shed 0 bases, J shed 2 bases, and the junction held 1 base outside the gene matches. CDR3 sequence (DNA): TGTGCCAGCAGCTTGGGGACAGGGACCTACGAGCAGTACTTC. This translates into CASSLGTGTYEQYF.

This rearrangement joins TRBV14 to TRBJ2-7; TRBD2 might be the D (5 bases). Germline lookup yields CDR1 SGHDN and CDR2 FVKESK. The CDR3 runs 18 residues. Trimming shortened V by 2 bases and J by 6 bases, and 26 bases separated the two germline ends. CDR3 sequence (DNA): TGTGCCAGCAGCCAATTACCCGGGAAAAGGACTCGAATGGGCGAGCAGTACTTC. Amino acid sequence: CASSQLPGKRTRMGEQYF.

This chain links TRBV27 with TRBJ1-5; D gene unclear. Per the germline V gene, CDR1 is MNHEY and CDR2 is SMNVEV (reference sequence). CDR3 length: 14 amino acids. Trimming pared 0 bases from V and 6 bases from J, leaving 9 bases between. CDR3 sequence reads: CASSLSGLGQPQHF. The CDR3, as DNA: TGTGCCAGCAGTTTATCAGGCCTAGGTCAGCCCCAGCATTTT.

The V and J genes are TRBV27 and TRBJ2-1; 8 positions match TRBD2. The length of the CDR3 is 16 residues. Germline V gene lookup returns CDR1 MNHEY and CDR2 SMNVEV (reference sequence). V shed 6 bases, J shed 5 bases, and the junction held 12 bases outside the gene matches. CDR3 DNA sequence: TGTGCCAGCAGATACGCAAGCGGGAGTTCCCACAATGAGCAGTTCTTC. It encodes CASRYASGSSHNEQFF.

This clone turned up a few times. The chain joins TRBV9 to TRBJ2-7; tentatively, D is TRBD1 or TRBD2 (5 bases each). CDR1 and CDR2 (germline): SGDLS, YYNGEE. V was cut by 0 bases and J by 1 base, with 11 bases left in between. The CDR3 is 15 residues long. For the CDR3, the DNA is TGTGCCAGCAGCGTAGGGGGGAGTCCATCCTACGAGCAGTACTTC. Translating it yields CASSVGGSPSYEQYF.

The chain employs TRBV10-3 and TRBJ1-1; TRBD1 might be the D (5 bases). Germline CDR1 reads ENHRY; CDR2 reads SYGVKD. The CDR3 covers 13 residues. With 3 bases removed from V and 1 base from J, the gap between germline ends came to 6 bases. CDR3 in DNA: TGTGCCATCAGTGACAGGGCGAACACTGAAGCTTTCTTT. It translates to CAISDRANTEAFF.